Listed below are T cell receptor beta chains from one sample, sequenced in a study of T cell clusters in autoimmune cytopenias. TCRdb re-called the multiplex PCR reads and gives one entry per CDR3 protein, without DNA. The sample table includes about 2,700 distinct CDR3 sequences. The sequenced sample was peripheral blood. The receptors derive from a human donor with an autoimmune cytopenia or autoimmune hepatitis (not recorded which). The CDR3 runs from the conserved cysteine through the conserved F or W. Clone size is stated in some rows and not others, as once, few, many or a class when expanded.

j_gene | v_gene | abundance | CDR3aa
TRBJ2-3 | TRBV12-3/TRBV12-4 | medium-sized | CASSPGQGTDTQYF
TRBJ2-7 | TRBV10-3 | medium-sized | CAINPGQGYEQYF
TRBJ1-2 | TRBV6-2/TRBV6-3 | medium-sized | CASSSTGGVVDGYTF
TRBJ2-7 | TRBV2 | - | CASRGGLAETYEQYF
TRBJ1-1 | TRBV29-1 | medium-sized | CSGELGTNTEAFF
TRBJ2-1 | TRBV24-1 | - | CATSDSLLAAPYNEQFF
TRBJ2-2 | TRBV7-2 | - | CASSLGVPGELFF
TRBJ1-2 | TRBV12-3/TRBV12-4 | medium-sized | CASSRTGGYYGYTF
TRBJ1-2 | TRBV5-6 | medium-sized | CASSFPGPGGYTF
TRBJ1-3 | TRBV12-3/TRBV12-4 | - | CASSFQGASGNTIYF